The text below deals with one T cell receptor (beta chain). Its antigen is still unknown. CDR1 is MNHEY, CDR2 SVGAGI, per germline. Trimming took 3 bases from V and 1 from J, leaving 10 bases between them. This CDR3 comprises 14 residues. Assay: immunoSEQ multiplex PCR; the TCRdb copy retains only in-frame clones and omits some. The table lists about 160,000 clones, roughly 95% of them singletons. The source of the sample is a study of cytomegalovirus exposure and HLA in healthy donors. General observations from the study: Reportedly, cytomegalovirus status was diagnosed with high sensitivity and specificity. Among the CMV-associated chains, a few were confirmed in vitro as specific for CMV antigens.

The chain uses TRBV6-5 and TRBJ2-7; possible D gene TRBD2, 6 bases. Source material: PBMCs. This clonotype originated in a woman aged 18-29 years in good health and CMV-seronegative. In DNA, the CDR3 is TGTGCCAGCAGTTATGCCGGGGGATCCTACGAGCAGTACTTC. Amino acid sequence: CASSYAGGSYEQYF.